This T cell receptor beta chain was documented in a study of regulatory T cells in long-lasting Graves disease. Building of the TCR beta libraries involved iRepertoire HTBI primers and Arm-PCR of CDR3 regions. TCRdb reprocessed the multiplex PCR reads with MiXCR, giving one entry per CDR3 protein. The sample lists a few hundred thousand distinct CDR3 sequences; about 12% were seen once. This clonotype was seen at least ten times. Time point here: newly diagnosed GD, antithyroid drugs for less than 3 months. Extracted PBMC RNA gave rise to the TCR library. American Thyroid Association guidelines defined how Graves' disease was diagnosed. Patients all came to the study from an endocrinology department in Xi'an, China. EDTA tubes received around 10 milliliters of drawn peripheral blood. The data also belong to a second study, concerning T cells in Graves' hyperthyroidism and ophthalmopathy. From that study: Blood also contained most expanded thyroid clonotypes above 0.001.

The receptor was derived from a woman in her late teens or twenties with Graves disease. The input for sequencing was peripheral blood mononuclear cells (PBMCs), taken at new diagnosis, from a patient treated with antithyroid drugs.

The CDR3 protein is CASSRQRDYGYTF. The CDR3 DNA reads TGTGCCAGCAGTCGACAGAGGGATTATGGCTACACCTTC. The V call is TRBV12-3 or TRBV12-4, the J call TRBJ1-2; D possibly corresponds to TRBD1 (5 bases). V lost 5 bases, J lost 5 bases, and 12 bases lay in between. The CDR3 is made up of 13 amino acids.